The rows below give T cell receptor beta chains drawn from one sample of a study of blood T cell repertoires in COVID-19. Clones were read by immunoSEQ multiplex PCR, and TCRdb kept only the in-frame ones, dropping some. The sample records about 240,000 clones, more than 85% being singletons. Sequencing was carried out using PBMCs or T cells enriched from blood (not recorded which). These receptors were taken from a woman under 40 who had recovered from COVID-19. The CDR3 runs from the conserved cysteine through the conserved F or W. The D gene is left open where the match is weak. Part of the rows lack a size; the others show once, few, many or a class for expanded clones.

clone_size j_call d_call v_call cdr3_length cdr3_aa cdr3_nt
- TRBJ1-1 - TRBV9 15 CASSVVVGSNTEAFF TGTGCCAGCAGCGTAGTGGTAGGGAGTAACACTGAAGCTTTCTTT
- TRBJ1-1 TRBD1 TRBV6-6 17 CASSRLRDRGSWTEAFF TGTGCCAGCAGTCGATTAAGGGACAGGGGTTCGTGGACTGAAGCTTTCTTT
- TRBJ1-1 TRBD1 TRBV10-3 14 CAISDRGKSIEAFF TGTGCCATCAGCGACAGGGGGAAGAGCATTGAAGCTTTCTTT
- TRBJ2-7 TRBD2 TRBV6-2/TRBV6-3 13 CASSTSGGPFKYF TGTGCCAGCAGTACTAGCGGGGGTCCGTTTAAGTACTTC
- TRBJ1-2 - TRBV18 14 CASSRDTTNYGYTF TGTGCCAGCTCAAGGGACACTACTAACTATGGCTACACCTTC
- TRBJ2-3 TRBD2 TRBV5-1 15 CASGPGTSGTDTQYF TGCGCCAGCGGCCCTGGGACTAGCGGAACAGATACGCAGTATTTT
few TRBJ2-7 - TRBV4-1 16 CASSGQGSGGGYEQYF TGCGCCAGCAGCGGACAGGGGAGCGGGGGTGGCTACGAGCAGTACTTC
- TRBJ2-7 - TRBV11-2 14 CASSSFQAEQGQYF TGTGCCAGCAGCTCCTTCCAGGCAGAACAAGGGCAGTACTTC
once TRBJ2-1 TRBD1 TRBV19 14 CATGQGAGYNEQFF TGTGCCACTGGACAGGGGGCGGGTTACAATGAGCAGTTCTTC
- TRBJ1-2 TRBD1 TRBV5-1 13 CASSFTGGYGYTF TGCGCCAGCAGCTTTACAGGGGGCTATGGCTACACCTTC
once TRBJ1-2 - TRBV29-1 14 CSVVGGEEGYGYTF TGCAGCGTTGTAGGGGGAGAAGAAGGCTATGGCTACACCTTC
- TRBJ1-1 - TRBV11-3 14 CASSSDRGGTEAFF TGTGCCAGCAGCTCCGACCGGGGGGGCACTGAAGCTTTCTTT
- TRBJ1-1 - TRBV18 13 CASSAEINTEAFF TGTGCCAGCTCTGCGGAGATTAACACTGAAGCTTTCTTT
- TRBJ2-1 TRBD2 TRBV15 17 CATSRDQGAGERNEQFF TGTGCCACCAGCAGAGATCAGGGAGCGGGAGAGAGGAATGAGCAGTTCTTC
- TRBJ1-4 - TRBV7-9 16 CASSLGYGEANEKLFF TGTGCCAGCAGCTTAGGTTATGGGGAGGCTAATGAAAAACTGTTTTTT
- TRBJ1-2 TRBD1 TRBV28 15 CASRYQDRWLNGYTF TGTGCCAGCAGATACCAGGACAGGTGGTTGAATGGCTACACCTTC
- TRBJ1-2 - TRBV27 11 CASSSGIGYTF TGTGCCAGCAGTTCGGGAATTGGTTACACCTTC
- TRBJ1-6 TRBD1 TRBV6-2/TRBV6-3 15 CASSVDRAYNSPLHF TGTGCCAGCAGTGTGGACAGGGCCTATAATTCACCCCTCCACTTT
- TRBJ2-6 TRBD1 TRBV5-1 16 CASSPGTASGANVLTF TGCGCCAGCAGCCCTGGGACAGCCTCTGGGGCCAACGTCCTGACTTTC
- TRBJ2-1 TRBD1 TRBV28 17 CASSFNWGDRQYNEQFF TGTGCCAGCAGTTTCAACTGGGGGGACAGGCAATACAATGAGCAGTTCTTC
once TRBJ2-7 TRBD2 TRBV9 18 CASSVGPGLAVSSYEQYF TGTGCCAGCAGCGTAGGACCGGGACTAGCGGTTAGCTCCTACGAGCAGTACTTC
- TRBJ2-1 - TRBV28 11 CASQLQNEQFF TGTGCCAGCCAACTCCAAAATGAGCAGTTCTTC
- TRBJ1-1 TRBD1 TRBV19 16 CASSRGQGGGGTEAFF TGTGCCAGTAGCCGAGGACAGGGAGGCGGTGGCACTGAAGCTTTCTTT